This TCR beta chain was found in a study of shared clonotypes between healthy human individuals. CDR3 size: 19 residues. Germline V CDR1 and CDR2: PRHDT, FYEKMQ (reference sequence). V was cut by 1 base and J by 0 bases, with 16 bases left in between. PBMC DNA, left unsorted, was sequenced on ten immunoSEQ deep assay plates. Generated by immunoSEQ multiplex PCR, the TCRdb table keeps only in-frame clones and is missing some. The profile shows 530,000 or so clones, almost 80% of them singletons. The study used 98 million or so PBMCs per unsorted sample for genomic DNA. The chain couples TRBV13 to TRBJ2-6, with D possibly matching TRBD1 (6 bases). The sample comprised PBMCs. The receptor's source is a woman aged 40-49 years in good health. Some clones in this sample may be carry-over from other donors' samples. In DNA form, the CDR3 reads TGTGCCAGCAGCTTAGACGGGAAAAGGGGGTCCTCTGGGGCCAACGTCCTGACTTTC. Protein: CASSLDGKRGSSGANVLTF.